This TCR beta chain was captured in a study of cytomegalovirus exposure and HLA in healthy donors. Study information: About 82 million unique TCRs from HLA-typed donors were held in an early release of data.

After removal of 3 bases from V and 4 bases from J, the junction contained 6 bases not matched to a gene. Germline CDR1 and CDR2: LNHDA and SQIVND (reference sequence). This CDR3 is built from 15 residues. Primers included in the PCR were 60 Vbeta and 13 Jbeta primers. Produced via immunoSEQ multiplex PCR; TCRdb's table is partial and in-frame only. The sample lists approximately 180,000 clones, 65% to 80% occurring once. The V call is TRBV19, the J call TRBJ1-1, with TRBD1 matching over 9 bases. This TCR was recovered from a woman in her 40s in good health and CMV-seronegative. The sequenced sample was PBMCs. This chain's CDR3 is CASSMTGGWTTEAFF. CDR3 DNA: TGTGCCAGTAGTATGACAGGGGGGTGGACCACTGAAGCTTTCTTT. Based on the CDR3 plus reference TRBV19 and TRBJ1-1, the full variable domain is DGGITQSPKYLFRKEGQNVTLSCEQNLNHDAMYWYRQDPGQGLRLIYYSQIVNDFQKGDIAEGYSVSREKKESFPLTVTSAQKNPTAFYLCASSMTGGWTTEAFFGQGTRLTVV.